One sample yielded the 8 T cell receptor beta chains listed below, sequenced in a study of blood T cell repertoires in COVID-19. Measured with immunoSEQ multiplex PCR; TCRdb has only the in-frame clones, and not every one. The sample carries hundreds of thousands of clones, approximately 85% recorded once. Sequencing used PBMCs or T cells enriched from blood (not recorded which). These receptors were taken from a woman between 35 and 50 years old with acute COVID-19.

This clone was picked up one time. The gene calls are TRBV3-1 (or the pseudogene TRBV3-2) and TRBJ1-2; possibly TRBD1 for D (6 bases). Trimming removed 0 bases at V and 5 bases at J, with 16 bases between. CDR3 length: 16 residues. Germline CDR1 reads LGHDT; CDR2 reads YNNKEL (reference sequence). The CDR3, as DNA: TGTGCCAGCAGCCAAGATTTGGCCAGGGGTCCTTATGGCTACACCTTC. Translating gives CASSQDLARGPYGYTF.

The chain is built from TRBV5-1 and TRBJ1-3, with a tentative D call TRBD1 (6 bases). V lost 1 base to trimming and J lost 2 bases, with 19 bases between them. Germline-derived CDR1 and CDR2 are SGHRS and YFSETQ. The CDR3 has 18 residues. The CDR3, as DNA: TGCGCCAGCAGCTTGAACGGTATGCAGGGGCAAACTGGAAACACCATATATTTT. Amino acids: CASSLNGMQGQTGNTIYF.

This rearrangement joins TRBV5-4 to TRBJ1-2, with D perhaps TRBD1 (5 bases). CDR1 SGHNT and CDR2 YYREEE come from the germline V gene (reference sequence). The ends were cut back, 2 bases at V and 4 bases at J, with 15 bases in the middle. CDR3 length equals 15 residues. Here the CDR3 reads CASSFPRDSFYGYTF. DNA of the CDR3: TGTGCCAGCAGCTTCCCCCGCGACAGTTTCTATGGCTACACCTTC.

This chain joins TRBV10-3 and TRBJ1-4; 7 nucleotides match TRBD1. The CDR3 has 14 amino acids. Germline assignment: CDR1 ENHRY and CDR2 SYGVKD. V shed 6 bases and J 4 bases; nucleotides not matched to a gene: 5. CDR3 nucleotide sequence: TGTGCCATCAGCCCGGACAGGATTAATGAAAAACTGTTTTTT. This encodes CAISPDRINEKLFF.

This chain joins TRBV3-1 (or the pseudogene TRBV3-2) and TRBJ2-2; the match to TRBD2 covers 12 bases. This CDR3 comprises 15 residues. The J segment lost 4 bases and the V segment lost 6 bases, leaving 3 bases of the junction unmatched. CDR1 is LGHDT, CDR2 YNNKEL, per germline (reference sequence). The CDR3 spells CASSRTSGVTGELFF. The CDR3 bases are TGTGCCAGCAGTCGGACTAGCGGGGTCACCGGGGAGCTGTTTTTT.

The chain carries TRBV28 and TRBJ2-6, with TRBD1 identical over 9 bases. Germline CDR1 and CDR2: MDHEN and SYDVKM. There are 15 residues in the CDR3. J gave up 2 bases and V 6 bases, and 2 bases lay outside the gene matches. The DNA for the CDR3 is TGTGCCAGCAGCACAGGGGGCGCTGGGGCCAACGTCCTGACTTTC. Translated: CASSTGGAGANVLTF.

Concerning this clone: The sample contains more than one DNA sequence encoding this CDR3. V usage is TRBV27 and J usage is TRBJ1-2, with TRBD1 as a possible D gene (5 bases). The V end lost 2 bases, the J end lost 7 bases, and 8 bases lay between the germline ends. Germline CDR1 and CDR2: MNHEY and SMNVEV (reference sequence). CDR3 length: 12 residues. CDR3 in DNA: TGTGCCAGCAGTTTACAGGGATCTGGCTACACCTTC. Translating it yields CASSLQGSGYTF.

V is TRBV6-5 and J is TRBJ1-2; tentatively, D is TRBD1 (6 bases). The V end lost 8 bases, the J end lost 4 bases, and 17 bases lay between the germline ends. This CDR3 comprises 14 residues. Germline-derived CDR1 and CDR2 are MNHEY and SVGAGI. In DNA, the CDR3 is TGTGCCAGCTCACAAGTGGGGGGGCTCTATGGCTACACCTTC. It yields the protein CASSQVGGLYGYTF.